This is a list of T cell receptor beta chains from one sample in a study of blood T cell repertoires in COVID-19. Libraries were prepared by immunoSEQ multiplex PCR; TCRdb keeps only in-frame clonotypes and omits some of them. The table includes about 270,000 clones, under 90% detected once. Specimen: peripheral blood. These receptors were taken from an older woman with active or convalescent COVID-19. CDR3s include the opening cysteine and the closing phenylalanine or tryptophan. Each record gives: CDR3 DNA, CDR3 protein, J gene, D gene, clone size, V gene. D genes are given only for firm matches. Rows give clone size only sometimes, using once, few, many, or a class for an expanded clone.

CDR3 DNA: TGTGCCAGCAGCGGAGGGGAACAGGGGAGTAAAGCTTTCTTT; CDR3 protein: CASSGGEQGSKAFF; J gene: TRBJ1-1; D gene: TRBD1; clone size: .; V gene: TRBV9
CDR3 DNA: TGTGCCAGCAGTGAAAGGGGTGGGGCTAGCGGTGAGCAGTTCTTC; CDR3 protein: CASSERGGASGEQFF; J gene: TRBJ2-1; D gene: TRBD2; clone size: .; V gene: TRBV2
CDR3 DNA: TGTGCCAGCAGGCAAGGGGGCTCAGAGACCCAGTACTTC; CDR3 protein: CASRQGGSETQYF; J gene: TRBJ2-5; D gene: TRBD1; clone size: .; V gene: TRBV6-5
CDR3 DNA: TGTGCCAGCAGCCTATCACCCCTTAAAAGCACAGATACGCAGTATTTT; CDR3 protein: CASSLSPLKSTDTQYF; J gene: TRBJ2-3; D gene: .; clone size: .; V gene: TRBV13
CDR3 DNA: TGTGCCTGGAGTGTAGCCCTTCTGACAGATACGCAGTATTTT; CDR3 protein: CAWSVALLTDTQYF; J gene: TRBJ2-3; D gene: .; clone size: few; V gene: TRBV30
CDR3 DNA: TGTGCCAGCAGCTTAAATCAGGGTGGCAATTCACCCCTCCACTTT; CDR3 protein: CASSLNQGGNSPLHF; J gene: TRBJ1-6; D gene: .; clone size: few; V gene: TRBV7-3
CDR3 DNA: TGTGCCAGCAGCTCCGCTGGGGAGCTAGACAATGAGCAGTTCTTC; CDR3 protein: CASSSAGELDNEQFF; J gene: TRBJ2-1; D gene: .; clone size: .; V gene: TRBV7-6
CDR3 DNA: TGTGCCAGCAGCAAAATCCTACGGGGGGACTATGGCTACACCTTC; CDR3 protein: CASSKILRGDYGYTF; J gene: TRBJ1-2; D gene: .; clone size: .; V gene: TRBV7-2
CDR3 DNA: TGTGCCAGTAGTGGAGGGGTCTACAGGGGATTAGCCTATGGCTACACCTTC; CDR3 protein: CASSGGVYRGLAYGYTF; J gene: TRBJ1-2; D gene: TRBD1; clone size: .; V gene: TRBV19
CDR3 DNA: TGTGCCAGCAGGAAAACAGGGGTCACCTCTGGAAACACCATATATTTT; CDR3 protein: CASRKTGVTSGNTIYF; J gene: TRBJ1-3; D gene: TRBD1; clone size: .; V gene: TRBV2
CDR3 DNA: TGTGCCAGCAGCTCTAATGGGGAGACCGCAGCTTTCTTT; CDR3 protein: CASSSNGETAAFF; J gene: TRBJ1-1; D gene: .; clone size: .; V gene: TRBV6-4
CDR3 DNA: TGTGCCAGCAGTTCGTCCGGTCGCCCTCTGGTCACAGATACGCAGTATTTT; CDR3 protein: CASSSSGRPLVTDTQYF; J gene: TRBJ2-3; D gene: .; clone size: .; V gene: TRBV6-2/TRBV6-3
CDR3 DNA: TGTGCCAGCAGCTTAGCTTATGGGCAGGGCGATGGCTACACCTTC; CDR3 protein: CASSLAYGQGDGYTF; J gene: TRBJ1-2; D gene: .; clone size: .; V gene: TRBV7-2
CDR3 DNA: TGTGCCAGCAGCGTAGAGGGACAGGGAACCGGGGAGCTGTTTTTT; CDR3 protein: CASSVEGQGTGELFF; J gene: TRBJ2-2; D gene: TRBD1; clone size: once; V gene: TRBV9
CDR3 DNA: TGCGCCAGCAGCTTAGGTGCAAGGGAGACAGATACGCAGTATTTT; CDR3 protein: CASSLGARETDTQYF; J gene: TRBJ2-3; D gene: .; clone size: .; V gene: TRBV5-1
CDR3 DNA: TGTGCCAGCAGTTTATCACAGGGCCGGGGGAACACTGAAGCTTTCTTT; CDR3 protein: CASSLSQGRGNTEAFF; J gene: TRBJ1-1; D gene: .; clone size: .; V gene: TRBV27
CDR3 DNA: TGTGCCACCAGTGATGGGGCAAGAGAGACCCAGTACTTC; CDR3 protein: CATSDGARETQYF; J gene: TRBJ2-5; D gene: .; clone size: .; V gene: TRBV24-1
CDR3 DNA: TGTGCCACCAGCAGAGAAGGGGGAGCGGGGGGGCCGAACTACAATGAGCAGTTCTTC; CDR3 protein: CATSREGGAGGPNYNEQFF; J gene: TRBJ2-1; D gene: TRBD2; clone size: .; V gene: TRBV15
CDR3 DNA: TGTGCCAGCTCACGGTCCGGGACAGGTCAATTATACGAGCAGTACTTC; CDR3 protein: CASSRSGTGQLYEQYF; J gene: TRBJ2-7; D gene: TRBD1; clone size: .; V gene: TRBV18
CDR3 DNA: TGTGCCACCAGCGGAGGGCAGAGCAATCAGCCCCAGCATTTT; CDR3 protein: CATSGGQSNQPQHF; J gene: TRBJ1-5; D gene: .; clone size: .; V gene: TRBV15
CDR3 DNA: TGTGCCAGCAGCTTGTCACCGGCAGGCTCTACGGGGGAGCAGTACTTC; CDR3 protein: CASSLSPAGSTGEQYF; J gene: TRBJ2-7; D gene: .; clone size: .; V gene: TRBV5-5
CDR3 DNA: TGCGCCAGCAGCTACTACGGGTCCTACGAGCAGTACTTC; CDR3 protein: CASSYYGSYEQYF; J gene: TRBJ2-7; D gene: .; clone size: .; V gene: TRBV5-1
CDR3 DNA: TGTGCCAGCAGTTACGTCAGGACAGGCGGGGCTTCGGGGGAGCAGTACTTC; CDR3 protein: CASSYVRTGGASGEQYF; J gene: TRBJ2-7; D gene: .; clone size: .; V gene: TRBV6-2/TRBV6-3
CDR3 DNA: TGTGCCAGCAGCCACCCAACCCGACAGCCCTATGGCTACACCTTC; CDR3 protein: CASSHPTRQPYGYTF; J gene: TRBJ1-2; D gene: .; clone size: .; V gene: TRBV6-2/TRBV6-3
CDR3 DNA: TGCGCCAGCAGCCCTTTCCGGGACAGGGAAGAGACCCAGTACTTC; CDR3 protein: CASSPFRDREETQYF; J gene: TRBJ2-5; D gene: TRBD1; clone size: .; V gene: TRBV4-1
CDR3 DNA: TGTGCCAGCAGCCGGAAGACAGGGGGCACTGAAGCTTTCTTT; CDR3 protein: CASSRKTGGTEAFF; J gene: TRBJ1-1; D gene: TRBD1; clone size: few; V gene: TRBV3-1/TRBV3-2
CDR3 DNA: TGTGCCAGCAGCGTAGGACAGGGGCTTATTAATGAAAAACTGTTTTTT; CDR3 protein: CASSVGQGLINEKLFF; J gene: TRBJ1-4; D gene: TRBD1; clone size: .; V gene: TRBV9